The 7 T cell receptor beta chains listed next were all sequenced from one sample in a study of OX40 agonist ivuxolimab in advanced cancers. Clones were read by immunoSEQ multiplex PCR, and TCRdb kept only the in-frame ones, dropping some. Seen here are around 45,000 clones, around 90% observed once, and the top ten hold roughly 6%. The specimen comprised CD4+ or CD8+ T cells sorted from blood, sampled in a trial of the OX40 agonist ivuxolimab. Receptor source: an adult with an advanced solid tumor such as melanoma, head and neck, liver or kidney cancer.

The chain carries TRBV15 and TRBJ2-5; 8 bases align to TRBD1. The DNA end is a closer match to TRBJ2-7, so the J assignment may be wrong. The CDR3 runs 14 residues. Germline V gives CDR1 LNHNV, CDR2 YYDKDF (reference sequence). The CDR3 coding sequence is TGTGCCACCAGCCCTGACAGGGGCGGCTACGAGCAGTACTTC. Protein: CATSPDRGGYEQYF.

This sequence joins TRBV29-1 and TRBJ2-2; tentatively, D is TRBD1 (5 bases). Germline-derived CDR1 and CDR2 are SQVTM and ANQGSEA. The V end lost 5 bases, the J end lost 1 base, and 8 bases lay between the germline ends. CDR3 length: 13 residues. The CDR3 coding sequence is TGCAGCGTTACAGGTCGGAACACCGGGGAGCTGTTTTTT. This encodes CSVTGRNTGELFF.

This chain connects TRBV4-1 to TRBJ2-7, with 9 bases lining up with TRBD1. J lost 2 bases, V lost 1 base, and 3 bases had no gene match. CDR1 and CDR2 (germline): MGHRA, YSYEKL. CDR3 size: 15 residues. CDR3: CASSQAQGATYEQYF. Here the CDR3 DNA reads TGCGCCAGCAGCCAAGCACAGGGGGCAACCTACGAGCAGTACTTC.

The V call is TRBV9, the J call TRBJ2-7; maybe TRBD2 (5 bases). Per germline, CDR1 SGDLS and CDR2 YYNGEE. The CDR3 extends over 14 amino acids. Trimming pared 0 bases from V and 5 bases from J, leaving 12 bases between. The CDR3 reads CASSVGYHGDEQYV. The CDR3 bases are TGTGCCAGCAGCGTAGGGTACCACGGGGACGAGCAGTACGTC.

The genes are TRBV4-1 and TRBJ1-6; 9 bases are a match to TRBD1. There are 15 residues in the CDR3. The germline V gene has CDR1 MGHRA and CDR2 YSYEKL. Trimming cost V 7 bases and J 9 bases; bases outside gene matches: 10. The CDR3 coding sequence is TGCGCCAGCAACGACTTGGACAGGGGAGGTTCACCCCTCCACTTT. Its translation: CASNDLDRGGSPLHF.

The chain is built from TRBV19 and TRBJ1-6; tentatively, D is TRBD1 (5 bases). Looked up from germline, CDR1 is LNHDA and CDR2 is SQIVND (reference sequence). Trimming pared 5 bases from V and 9 bases from J, leaving 14 bases between. The CDR3 extends over 14 amino acids. CDR3 in amino acids: CASSLQGYRSPLHF. CDR3 nucleotide sequence: TGTGCCAGTAGTTTGCAGGGATACCGTTCACCCCTCCACTTT.

The V and J genes are TRBV13 and TRBJ2-1, with a weak D call TRBD1 (5 bases). The CDR3 is 14 amino acids. The V end lost 4 bases, the J end lost 3 bases, and 10 bases lay between the germline ends. From germline, CDR1 is PRHDT and CDR2 FYEKMQ (reference sequence). CDR3 loop: CASSSQTDYNEQFF. The CDR3, as DNA: TGTGCCAGCAGCTCACAGACAGACTACAATGAGCAGTTCTTC.